This paragraph covers one T cell receptor (beta chain) sequence. Its specific antigen is unknown. It has no much larger one-base neighbor in the sample; base qualities were not kept. This specimen comes from a study of massively parallel sequencing of T cell beta chains (dated by TCRdb to the late 2000s). General notes on the study: Using 5'-RACE, Illumina short-read sequencing and a dedicated short-read assembly strategy, the study profiled the diversity of human TCR beta CDR3 in peripheral blood. Summary of the overall study and its limitations: Among 30,000 to 40,000 distinct clonotypes, single-copy clonotypes made up around 59% of clonotypes but only around a fifth of assemblies. A unique TRBV gene could be assigned to only around 23,000 (approximately 67%) of the clonotypes. A single sequence read was the only support for most clonotypes (about 70% of the 33,664), which could in principle inflate the apparent diversity. CDR3 beta lengths ranging from 21 to 81 nucleotides were observed, with a peak at 45 nucleotides. The reported gene usage frequencies may have been skewed by preferential PCR amplification of some TRBV and TRBJ sequences. Because the RNA was pooled from many donors, population-average clonotype abundance rather than any individual repertoire is reflected in the results. Subsampling showed clonotype counts rising linearly with read number, indicating sequencing depth was far from saturation.

This sample was sequenced with an Illumina Genome Analyzer II. Two rounds of nested PCR with TRBC1/TRBC2-specific primers produced a RACE product of about 520 bp, and the RACE product was then gel-purified. A TRBC-specific primer and a template-switching oligonucleotide were used to make first-strand cDNA, with the template-switching oligonucleotide providing a 5' anchor for RACE. The RACE amplicon was too long for direct short-read sequencing, so it was concatemerized by ligation and sheared by sonication. PAGE was used to isolate a size fraction of 100 to 300 bp, and that fraction then underwent shotgun sequencing on the Illumina platform. In separate sequencing runs on an Illumina GAII, 18.8 million 36-nt reads and 21.7 million 50-nt single-end reads were generated. In the original analysis: iSSAKE, run with parameters -m 15, -o 2 and -r 0.7, was used to assemble the pooled 41 million or so reads. Reads that aligned to the ends of Ensembl TRBV gene predictions and carried unmatched junctional bases were used to seed de novo CDR3 beta assemblies. Rather than raw read depth, the number of matching assembled contigs was used to estimate clonotype abundance. Of the assembled clonotypes, about 2,100 (around 5.9%) were found to have in-frame stop codons and were removed, so that some 34,000 productive clonotypes were retained. Of the roughly 280 unique TCR sequences obtained by Sanger sequencing of cloned RACE products, approximately 67% were also present in the Illumina assembly. TCRdb redid the processing of the public reads, applying fastp at Q25 and MiXCR, and retained in-frame beta chains. Entries that share a CDR3 protein sequence are merged under the most common genes and DNA. The V and J calls, along with clone size, are taken from TCRdb and not from the paper's own processing. Recorded for this sample are about 4,700 distinct CDR3 sequences; around 40% of them occurred a single time. The ten largest clones represent nearly 3% of the sample.

Everyone in the donor pool was aged about 18 to 45 years, and the pool included 300 to 450 males and some 180 females. From 165 liters of pooled peripheral blood, peripheral leukocyte polyA+ RNA was isolated. A commercial mRNA preparation from normal human peripheral blood leukocytes pooled from more than 500 individuals was used as the starting material. Material for sequencing was commercial RNA from peripheral blood pooled from many donors. The origin of this receptor is a pool of human donors in good health; the sample was commercial RNA pooled from many donors.

The base sequence is TGTGCCAGCAGTCAGGACAGTTTCGTGCAGCCCCAGCATTTT. It is translated as CASSQDSFVQPQHF. The chain was built from TRBV6-4 and TRBJ1-5; the D gene is perhaps TRBD1, on 6 matching bases. The trim is 5 bases for V and 7 bases for J, with a gap of 15 bases between the germline ends. The CDR3 measures 14 amino acids from cysteine to phenylalanine. Kept here is only the CDR3 DNA, which spans 42 bases and is read in frame from base 1. The germline V gene sets CDR1 to MRHNA and CDR2 to SNTAGT.